The 10 T cell receptor beta chains listed next were all sequenced from one sample in a study of T cell responses to AZD1222 COVID-19 vaccine. Produced via immunoSEQ multiplex PCR; TCRdb's table is partial and in-frame only. The table records about 190,000 clones, about 94% of them present only once. Sequencing used peripheral blood, obtained on day 0 of AZD1222 vaccination. These receptors were obtained from an adult in good health.

J is TRBJ2-2 and V is TRBV5-1; 7 bases map to TRBD2. V gave up 0 bases and J gave up 0 bases; unmatched junction bases: 8. Per germline, CDR1 SGHRS and CDR2 YFSETQ. The CDR3 loop spans 18 amino acids. This chain's CDR3 is CASSLVSSGLSNTGELFF. The DNA of the CDR3 is TGCGCCAGCAGCTTGGTCTCTAGCGGTCTCTCGAACACCGGGGAGCTGTTTTTT.

CDR3 sequence: CASSLAGGSYEQYF. CDR3 sequence (DNA): TGTGCCAGCAGCCTAGCGGGAGGGTCCTACGAGCAGTACTTC. The chain joins TRBV5-4 to TRBJ2-7; 12 nucleotides match TRBD2. V was pared by 4 bases and J by 1 base, with 0 bases of the junction left unmatched. The germline V gene has CDR1 SGHNT and CDR2 YYREEE (reference sequence). CDR3 length: 14 residues.

This clone is a singleton in its sample. The V call is TRBV7-8, the J call TRBJ1-5; tentatively, D is TRBD1 (5 bases). Looked up from germline, CDR1 is SGHVS and CDR2 is FQNEAQ. This CDR3 is built from 15 residues. The V end lost 2 bases, the J end lost 1 base, and 9 bases lay between the germline ends. Here the CDR3 reads CASSLSGGSNQPQHF. CDR3 in DNA: TGTGCCAGCAGCTTAAGTGGGGGAAGCAATCAGCCCCAGCATTTT. The full variable domain, rest sourced from reference TRBV7-8 and TRBJ1-5, is GAGVSQSPRYKVAKRGQDVALRCDPISGHVSLFWYQQALGQGPEFLTYFQNEAQLDKSGLPSDRFFAERPEGSVSTLKIQRTQQEDSAVYLCASSLSGGSNQPQHFGDGTRLSIL.

This sequence joins TRBV5-4 and TRBJ2-1; TRBD2 is a possible D gene (5 bases). The CDR3 totals 14 residues. Per the germline V gene, CDR1 is SGHNT and CDR2 is YYREEE (reference sequence). V was cut by 9 bases and J by 1 base, with 14 bases left in between. CDR3 sequence: CATYERVSYNEQFF. CDR3 nucleotides: TGTGCCACTTATGAGAGGGTGTCCTACAATGAGCAGTTCTTC.

The chain couples TRBV4-3 to TRBJ2-6; D gene unclear. Trimming left V 1 base short and J 4 bases short, with 11 bases between. CDR1 and CDR2 (germline): LGHNA, YSLEER. The CDR3 covers 16 residues. Written as DNA, the CDR3 is TGCGCCAGCAGCCAAGTGGTGGGTACCGGGGCCAACGTCCTGACTTTC. This codes for CASSQVVGTGANVLTF.

V is TRBV10-3 and J is TRBJ2-1, with TRBD1 identical over 8 bases. Germline V lookup: CDR1 ENHRY, CDR2 SYGVKD. There are 12 residues in the CDR3. V was clipped by 5 bases and J by 8 bases; unmatched bases: 2. CDR3 sequence: CAISMTGDEQFF. For the CDR3, the DNA is TGTGCCATCAGTATGACAGGGGATGAGCAGTTCTTC.

This clone occurred once. The chain is built from TRBV6-2 or TRBV6-3 and TRBJ2-1; perhaps TRBD2 as D (5 bases). Germline CDR1 and CDR2: MNHEY and SVGEGT. The V gene lost 5 bases and the J gene lost 3 bases, with 11 bases spanning the gap. This CDR3 has 14 residues. The CDR3 nucleotides read TGTGCCAGCAGTGCAGCGGAGTACTACAATGAGCAGTTCTTC. It encodes CASSAAEYYNEQFF.

Only one count was recorded for this clone. The V gene is TRBV11-3, the J gene TRBJ1-1; the D gene is possibly TRBD1 (6 bases). The V gene lost 10 bases and the J gene lost 0 bases, with 18 bases spanning the gap. The CDR3 has 15 residues. In germline, CDR1 is SGHNT, CDR2 YENEEA. CDR3 loop: CAITPDRTLNTEAFF. The DNA of the CDR3 is TGTGCCATCACACCCGACAGGACCTTGAACACTGAAGCTTTCTTT.

This clone has a single count. V usage is TRBV4-1 and J usage is TRBJ1-4; D remains ambiguous. The V end lost 5 bases, the J end lost 12 bases, and 13 bases lay between the germline ends. CDR3 length: 12 amino acids. The V gene's germline CDR1 is MGHRA and CDR2 YSYEKL. CDR3 sequence reads: CASSAPSMELFF. CDR3 nucleotides: TGCGCCAGCAGCGCTCCTTCCATGGAACTGTTTTTT.

In its sample, this clone was seen once. The V gene is TRBV7-6, the J gene TRBJ1-2; D unresolved. The CDR3 totals 11 residues. Looked up from germline, CDR1 is SGHVS and CDR2 is FNYEAQ. Trimming left V 5 bases short and J 3 bases short, with 4 bases between. The CDR3 here is CASSADYGYTF. CDR3 nucleotide sequence: TGTGCCAGCAGCGCGGACTATGGCTACACCTTC.